What follows are 30 T cell receptor beta chains derived from one specimen sequenced in a study of T cell clonality in common variable immunodeficiency. Sequencing used immunoSEQ multiplex PCR; TCRdb keeps in-frame clones, though not all of them. The sample includes roughly 38,000 clones, none of them occurring once. Sequencing was carried out using peripheral blood mononuclear cells. These receptors originate from a person between 18 and 75 years old in good health.

This clone was counted a few times. The read ends 3 residues early relative to the CDR3; the germline J gene fills the gap. The chain couples TRBV7-8 to TRBJ1-5; tentative D call: TRBD1 (6 bases). This CDR3 contains 17 residues. CDR1 SGHVS and CDR2 FQNEAQ come from the germline V gene. V lost 5 bases and J 3 bases, leaving 20 bases between the germline ends. Here the CDR3 reads CASSLGLTGSPNQPQHF. The covered CDR3 bases are TGTGCCAGCAGCCTGGGCTTAACAGGGTCACCCAATCAGCCC.

Notes on this clone: The observed sequence ends 3 residues before the CDR3 terminus, with the missing tail filled in from the germline J gene. The chain has TRBV20-1 and TRBJ2-7; 9 bases fit TRBD2. CDR3 size: 15 residues. Looked up from germline, CDR1 is DFQATT and CDR2 is SNEGSKA (reference sequence). V lost 5 bases to trimming and J lost 6 bases; unmatched junction nucleotides: 14. CDR3 residues: CSAQHHAGGGAEQYF. Partial CDR3 DNA: TGCAGTGCTCAACACCACGCGGGAGGGGGGGCCGAG.

This clone was observed many times. The read halts 3 residues ahead of the CDR3 end, with the missing end drawn from the germline J gene. J is TRBJ2-2 and V is TRBV28, with 7 positions matching TRBD2. Germline-derived CDR1 and CDR2 are MDHEN and SYDVKM. The CDR3 has 15 residues. The V and J ends lost 8 bases and 7 bases, in that order; junction bases with no gene match: 13. The CDR3 here is CASAGGSFPGGELFF. CDR3 DNA, as far as it was read: TGTGCCAGCGCCGGCGGGAGTTTCCCCGGCGGGGAG.

This clone was picked up a small number of times. The read is 3 residues too short to cover the CDR3 end, so that end is filled in from the germline J gene. The rearrangement links TRBV5-1 to TRBJ1-2; no reliable D call. The CDR3 extends over 14 amino acids. Germline lookup yields CDR1 SGHRS and CDR2 YFSETQ. CDR3 protein: CASSLDSGQETYTF. The part of the CDR3 DNA that was read is TGCGCCAGCAGCTTGGACAGCGGTCAAGAGACC.

This clone has a count of ten or more. The sequence runs out 3 residues before the end of the CDR3; the remainder is reconstructed from the germline J gene. This sequence joins TRBV7-3 and TRBJ2-1, with TRBD2 identical over 7 bases. V was pared by 3 bases and J by 2 bases, with 4 bases of the junction left unmatched. This CDR3 has 15 amino acids. Germline V CDR1 and CDR2: SGHTA, FQGTGA. The CDR3 protein is CASSFQAGTYNEQFF. Incomplete CDR3 DNA: TGTGCCAGCAGCTTTCAAGCGGGGACCTACAATGAG.

This clone was seen many times. From the germline J gene comes the end of the CDR3, since the read stops 3 residues before it. The chain employs TRBV15 and TRBJ2-1; tentative D call: TRBD2 (5 bases). CDR3 length: 15 residues. Germline assignment: CDR1 LNHNV and CDR2 YYDKDF (reference sequence). The V gene lost 1 base and the J gene lost 5 bases, with 12 bases spanning the gap. The part of the CDR3 DNA that was read is TGTGCCACCAGCAGAGTCTTAGGACTCAACAATGAG. This encodes CATSRVLGLNNE. The entire CDR3 is CATSRVLGLNNEQFF.

This clone has a count of ten or more. The read terminates 3 residues before the CDR3 end, so the remaining end is supplied by the germline J gene. This chain links TRBV28 with TRBJ2-7, with a weak D call TRBD1 (6 bases). The V gene's germline CDR1 is MDHEN and CDR2 SYDVKM. V lost 5 bases and J 0 bases, leaving 20 bases between the germline ends. This CDR3 has 17 residues. CDR3 DNA, as far as it was read: TGTGCCAGCAGTCTCTATGCCGGGACATCGAGCTCCTACGAG. This sequence encodes CASSLYAGTSSSYE. The entire CDR3 sequence reads CASSLYAGTSSSYEQYF.

This clone was seen repeatedly, ten times or more. The read is 3 residues too short to cover the CDR3 end, so that end is filled in from the germline J gene. V and J are TRBV30 and TRBJ2-7; TRBD2 matches at 7 bases. The CDR3 runs to 15 residues. V dropped 1 base and J dropped 2; count of bases not matched to a gene: 8. CDR1 and CDR2 from the germline V gene are GTSNPN and SVGIG (reference sequence). CDR3 protein: CAWSGASGGAYEQYF. CDR3 DNA, as far as it was read: TGTGCCTGGAGTGGGGCTAGCGGAGGGGCCTACGAG.

This clone has a count of ten or more. From the germline J gene comes the end of the CDR3, since the read stops 3 residues before it. The V gene is TRBV18, the J gene TRBJ2-5; a possible D gene is TRBD2 (6 bases). CDR1 KGHSH and CDR2 LQKENI come from the germline V gene. This CDR3 comprises 14 residues. V lost 8 bases to trimming and J lost 5 bases, with 18 bases between them. The CDR3 DNA, read in part, is TGTGCCAGCGCCGGAGGGGTGGCTGGCGAGACC. Amino acid sequence: CASAGGVAGET. From start to end, the CDR3 is CASAGGVAGETQYF.

This clone was seen at least ten times. The read stops 3 residues short of the end of the CDR3; the missing end is completed from the germline J gene. The chain uses TRBV7-2 and TRBJ2-1; 9 bases fit TRBD2. CDR3 length: 18 residues. Germline lookup yields CDR1 SGHTA and CDR2 FQGNSA. V gave up 0 bases and J gave up 1 base; unmatched junction bases: 7. The part of the CDR3 DNA that was read is TGTGCCAGCAGCTTAGCCCCTCCCCTAGCGGGATCCTACAATGAG. Its protein is CASSLAPPLAGSYNE. The whole CDR3 protein reads CASSLAPPLAGSYNEQFF. Full variable domain (outside the CDR3, taken from reference TRBV7-2 and TRBJ2-1): GAGVSQSPSNKVTEKGKDVELRCDPISGHTALYWYRQSLGQGLEFLIYFQGNSAPDKSGLPSDRFSAERTGGSVSTLTIQRTQQEDSAVYLCASSLAPPLAGSYNEQFFGPGTRLTVL.

This clone appeared many times. The read ends 3 residues before the CDR3 terminus; that terminus is restored from the germline J gene. The rearrangement uses TRBV7-3 and TRBJ2-1; D remains ambiguous. The germline V and J ends were trimmed by 5 bases and 6 bases, with 8 bases remaining between them. Germline V gene lookup returns CDR1 SGHTA and CDR2 FQGTGA. The CDR3 is 12 residues long. The CDR3 DNA, read in part, is TGTGCCAGCAGCCTCCCAGGCAATGAG. Amino acids: CASSLPGNE. The CDR3 as a whole reads CASSLPGNEQFF.

This clone was counted many times. The CDR3 goes on 3 residues after the read ends, and that part is filled in from the germline J gene. The chain carries TRBV6-4 and TRBJ1-2, with TRBD1 as a possible D gene (5 bases). CDR1 is MRHNA and CDR2 is SNTAGT in the germline V gene. The CDR3 loop spans 17 amino acids. CDR3: CASRDPSGTSESYDYTF. The sequenced part of the CDR3 DNA is TGTGCCAGCAGGGACCCTTCCGGGACTAGCGAGTCCTACGAC.

This clone was seen at least ten times. The read ends 3 residues early relative to the CDR3; the germline J gene fills the gap. The rearrangement joins TRBV5-1 to TRBJ2-1, with D uncertain. V was cut by 4 bases and J by 2 bases, with 16 bases left in between. This CDR3 is built from 16 residues. Germline loops: CDR1 SGHRS, CDR2 YFSETQ. CDR3 amino acids: CASSPPGSGTYNEQFF. CDR3 DNA, as far as it was read: TGCGCCAGCAGCCCCCCCGGGTCTGGTACCTACAATGAG.

This clone was recorded many times. With the read ending 3 residues before the CDR3 end, the germline J gene is used to fill in that end. V is TRBV7-6 and J is TRBJ2-5; D gene unclear. CDR1 is SGHVS and CDR2 is FNYEAQ in the germline V gene. Trimming pared 1 base from V and 1 base from J, leaving 4 bases between. The CDR3 spans 13 residues. The sequenced part of the CDR3 DNA is TGTGCCAGCAGCTTAGGGCCCCAAGAGACC. Protein sequence: CASSLGPQET. The whole CDR3 is CASSLGPQETQYF.

This clone has ten or more counts. The read terminates 3 residues ahead of where the CDR3 ends, so the germline J gene completes it. The gene calls are TRBV6-1 and TRBJ2-7; possible D gene TRBD2, 6 bases. CDR1 is MNHNS, CDR2 SASEGT, per germline. CDR3 length: 13 amino acids. The V end was cut by 1 base, the J end by 6 bases, with 10 bases between. CDR3 bases read: TGTGCCAGCAGTGAAGTGGGAGCGGGCGAG. Its protein is CASSEVGAGE. The full CDR3 protein is CASSEVGAGEQYF.

With respect to this clone: The CDR3 end lies 3 residues beyond the end of the read and is filled in from the germline J gene. V is TRBV7-8 and J is TRBJ1-2; 8 bases map to TRBD1. The CDR3 is made up of 14 amino acids. CDR1 SGHVS and CDR2 FQNEAQ come from the germline V gene. The CDR3 reads CASSLSGQVETYTF. Partial CDR3 DNA: TGTGCCAGCAGCTTATCGGGACAGGTAGAGACC. The full variable domain, in which reference TRBV7-8 and TRBJ1-2 provide the parts outside the CDR3, is GAGVSQSPRYKVAKRGQDVALRCDPISGHVSLFWYQQALGQGPEFLTYFQNEAQLDKSGLPSDRFFAERPEGSVSTLKIQRTQQEDSAVYLCASSLSGQVETYTFGSGTRLTVV.

At least ten counts were recorded for this clone. The CDR3 end is not reached by the read, which stops 3 residues before it; the germline J gene fills it in. The chain uses TRBV30 and TRBJ1-2; D may be TRBD1 (5 bases). V lost 6 bases to trimming and J lost 4 bases, with 15 bases between them. The length of the CDR3 is 13 residues. Per the germline V gene, CDR1 is GTSNPN and CDR2 is SVGIG (reference sequence). CDR3 loop: CACQGLGGYGYTF. The CDR3 DNA, read in part, is TGTGCCTGTCAGGGTCTGGGTGGCTATGGC.

About this clone itself: The read is 3 residues too short to cover the CDR3 end, so that end is filled in from the germline J gene. The chain carries TRBV18 and TRBJ1-4; D remains unclear. The germline CDR1 and CDR2 sequences are KGHSH and LQKENI. This CDR3 spans 14 amino acids. The V and J ends lost 0 bases and 8 bases respectively, with 10 bases between them. The sequenced CDR3 bases are TGTGCCAGCTCACCACCAGGTTCGGGGGAAAAA. As protein: CASSPPGSGEK. The entire CDR3 protein is CASSPPGSGEKLFF.

This clone was seen many times. Read coverage stops 3 residues before the CDR3 terminus; the germline J gene supplies the remainder. The chain carries TRBV29-1 and TRBJ2-3; 14 bases line up with TRBD2. Germline V lookup: CDR1 SQVTM, CDR2 ANQGSEA. The CDR3 loop spans 15 amino acids. After removal of 6 bases from V and 3 bases from J, the junction contained 5 bases not matched to a gene. CDR3 residues: CSVRGLAGGTDTQYF. CDR3 DNA, as far as it was read: TGCAGCGTCCGCGGACTAGCGGGAGGAACAGATACG.

This clone has at least ten counts. The read ends 3 residues shy of where the CDR3 ends; the end is completed using the germline J gene. V and J are TRBV12-3 or TRBV12-4 and TRBJ1-2; D is ambiguous. Trimming took 1 base from V and 2 from J, leaving 11 bases between them. The CDR3 spans 15 residues. Partial CDR3 DNA: TGTGCCAGCAGTTTAGGAACACGGGTAAACTATGGC. This codes for CASSLGTRVNYG. The CDR3 in full is CASSLGTRVNYGYTF.

There are many counts of this clone. The read ends 3 residues early relative to the CDR3; the germline J gene fills the gap. The gene calls are TRBV5-1 and TRBJ2-5; a possible D gene is TRBD2 (6 bases). Per germline, CDR1 SGHRS and CDR2 YFSETQ. Between the trimmed V and J ends, which lost 0 bases and 3 bases, there was a span of 6 bases. The CDR3 extends over 13 amino acids. The CDR3 protein is CASSLGGKETQYF. The DNA read from the CDR3 is TGCGCCAGCAGCTTGGGCGGGAAAGAGACC.

This clone was observed at least ten times. Sequencing ends 3 residues short of the CDR3 end; the germline J gene provides the rest. The rearrangement joins TRBV10-3 to TRBJ2-7; 7 bases align to TRBD1. This CDR3 spans 14 amino acids. With 7 bases clipped from V and 4 bases from J, the junction kept 10 bases outside the gene matches. Germline CDR1 and CDR2: ENHRY and SYGVKD. CDR3 DNA, as far as it was read: TGTGCCATCATGACACCGGGACAGTATTACGAG. It encodes CAIMTPGQYYE. The full CDR3 sequence reads CAIMTPGQYYEQYF.

This clone was counted many times. CDR3 DNA (partial): TGCAGTGCTAGAGCTATACCTAGCGGGAGGGCCGACCAAGAGACC. Translating gives CSARAIPSGRADQET. The whole CDR3 reads CSARAIPSGRADQETQYF. The chain has TRBV20-1 and TRBJ2-5; TRBD2 aligns across 12 bases. The CDR3 extends 3 residues past the end of the read, so its final part is completed from the germline J gene. Germline V gene lookup returns CDR1 DFQATT and CDR2 SNEGSKA (reference sequence). The CDR3 is 18 amino acids. V lost 1 base, J lost 0 bases, and 9 bases stayed unmatched.

This clone was seen at least ten times. The CDR3 end lies 3 residues beyond the end of the read and is filled in from the germline J gene. The chain joins TRBV15 to TRBJ2-5; a possible D gene is TRBD2 (5 bases). The V end was cut by 1 base, the J end by 5 bases, with 8 bases between. The germline CDR1 and CDR2 sequences are LNHNV and YYDKDF (reference sequence). This CDR3 is 13 amino acids long. This CDR3 is CATSRGGWETQYF. The sequenced CDR3 bases are TGTGCCACCAGCAGAGGAGGGTGGGAGACC.

This clone was counted ten times or more. From the germline J gene comes the end of the CDR3, since the read stops 3 residues before it. The genes are TRBV18 and TRBJ2-3; TRBD2 matches at 8 bases. The CDR3 covers 16 residues. Trimming cost V 1 base and J 0 bases; bases outside gene matches: 3. The germline CDR1 and CDR2 sequences are KGHSH and LQKENI. The covered CDR3 bases are TGTGCCAGCTCACCACGCCTAGCGGGTAGCACAGATACG. The encoded protein is CASSPRLAGSTDT. The full CDR3 protein is CASSPRLAGSTDTQYF.

At least ten counts were recorded for this clone. From the germline J gene comes the end of the CDR3, since the read stops 3 residues before it. This chain links TRBV5-1 with TRBJ2-2, with 14 positions matching TRBD2. CDR3 size: 17 residues. Unmatched junction bases numbered 5, after V lost 3 bases and J lost 4 bases. Germline V lookup: CDR1 SGHRS, CDR2 YFSETQ. CDR3 DNA, as far as it was read: TGCGCCAGCAGCTGGGGACTAGCGGGAGTCAGCACCGGGGAG. Encoded protein: CASSWGLAGVSTGE. The full CDR3 reads CASSWGLAGVSTGELFF. The full variable domain, its missing parts supplied by reference TRBV5-1 and TRBJ2-2, is KAGVTQTPRYLIKTRGQQVTLSCSPISGHRSVSWYQQTPGQGLQFLFEYFSETQRNKGNFPGRFSGRQFSNSRSEMNVSTLELGDSALYLCASSWGLAGVSTGELFFGEGSRLTVL.

This clone was seen at least ten times. The CDR3 is cut off 3 residues early in the read; its end comes from the germline J gene. The chain combines TRBV19 with TRBJ2-1, with TRBD2 matching 10 bases. The CDR3 sequence is 19 residues long. The J segment lost 0 bases and the V segment lost 4 bases, leaving 12 bases of the junction unmatched. Germline loops: CDR1 LNHDA, CDR2 SQIVND (reference sequence). CDR3 loop: CASSTAGTSVILSYNEQFF. The CDR3 bases that were read are TGTGCCAGTAGTACGGCCGGGACTAGCGTTATCCTCTCCTACAATGAG.

This clone was seen a handful of times. The CDR3 end is not reached by the read, which stops 3 residues before it; the germline J gene fills it in. The V and J genes are TRBV2 and TRBJ2-1; 10 bases are a match to TRBD2. Per the germline V gene, CDR1 is SNHLY and CDR2 is FYNNEI. The CDR3 runs to 17 residues. V lost 7 bases, J lost 9 bases, and 18 bases stayed unmatched. This CDR3 is CASKNRSLAGEGGEQFF. CDR3 bases read: TGTGCCAGCAAGAACCGCTCTCTAGCGGGAGAGGGGGGTGAG.

This clone appeared many times. The read comes to an end 3 residues before the CDR3 does, leaving the germline J gene to fill in the end. The genes are TRBV5-1 and TRBJ2-7; perhaps TRBD1 as D (6 bases). This CDR3 is built from 14 residues. Trimming cost V 4 bases and J 2 bases, with 13 bases left between them. Germline lookup yields CDR1 SGHRS and CDR2 YFSETQ. CDR3 residues: CASSLGQYPYEQYF. Incomplete CDR3 DNA: TGCGCCAGCAGCCTAGGACAGTACCCCTACGAG.

This clone was counted many times. The read falls 3 residues short of the CDR3 end, and the missing part is taken from the germline J gene. The V gene is TRBV29-1, the J gene TRBJ2-2, with 8 bases that match TRBD1. Germline V CDR1 and CDR2: SQVTM, ANQGSEA. This CDR3 contains 14 residues. CDR3 DNA (partial): TGCAGCGTTGAGGACAGGGAAGTTGGTGAAAAG. Protein product: CSVEDREVGEK. The full CDR3 sequence reads CSVEDREVGEKLFF.